The 27 T cell receptor beta chains presented below share a single source sample, sequenced in a study of blood T cell repertoires in COVID-19. Using immunoSEQ multiplex PCR, the repertoire was profiled, and TCRdb retains in-frame clones only, with some absent. The table includes approximately 270,000 clones, about nine tenths detected once. Sequenced sample: PBMCs or T cells enriched from blood (not recorded which). The source of these receptors is a woman aged 25 to 39 with acute COVID-19.

The chain carries TRBV5-1 and TRBJ2-7; 9 bases agree with TRBD1. CDR3 length: 14 amino acids. The ends lost 4 bases at V and 3 bases at J; junction bases unmatched: 5. From germline, CDR1 is SGHRS and CDR2 YFSETQ. The CDR3 spells CASSLGGQGYEQYF. CDR3 DNA: TGCGCCAGCAGCCTGGGGGGACAGGGCTACGAGCAGTACTTC.

This chain connects TRBV6-5 to TRBJ1-5, with a weak D call TRBD1 (5 bases). Germline V gene data show CDR1 as MNHEY and CDR2 as SVGAGI. With 9 bases removed from V and 4 bases from J, the gap between germline ends came to 19 bases. The CDR3 covers 15 residues. The chain's CDR3 is CASYGKAGGNQPQHF. The CDR3, as DNA: TGTGCCAGTTACGGAAAAGCCGGGGGAAATCAGCCCCAGCATTTT.

The V gene is TRBV10-1, the J gene TRBJ1-3, with TRBD1 identical over 7 bases. Trimming cost V 8 bases and J 8 bases; bases outside gene matches: 3. Germline CDR1 WNHNN, CDR2 SYGVQD (reference sequence). CDR3 length: 11 residues. CDR3 bases: TGCGCCAGCGAGGACAGGTACACCATATATTTT. Translation: CASEDRYTIYF.

For the CDR3, the DNA is TGTGCCAGCAGCCAAGATCTAGTTTGGGACAGGGGATTGGACACTGAAGCTTTCTTT. It yields the protein CASSQDLVWDRGLDTEAFF. This sequence joins TRBV14 and TRBJ1-1; 10 nucleotides match TRBD1. This CDR3 has 19 residues. V was clipped by 0 bases and J by 3 bases; unmatched bases: 13. CDR1 and CDR2 (germline): SGHDN, FVKESK.

The chain uses TRBV23-1 and TRBJ1-5, with TRBD1 identical over 11 bases. TRBV23-1 is classed as an ORF, of uncertain function. The CDR3 consists of 13 residues. The CDR3 DNA reads as TGCCGAGGGGACAGGGGGAAAAATCAGCCCCAGCATTTT. This translates into CRGDRGKNQPQHF.

In the case of this clone: Additional DNA sequences in this sample encode the identical CDR3. This chain uses TRBV24-1 with TRBJ2-1, with 11 bases identical to TRBD2. This CDR3 spans 13 amino acids. V shed 7 bases, J shed 5 bases, and the junction held 0 bases outside the gene matches. CDR1 KGHDR and CDR2 SFDVKD come from the germline V gene. Written as DNA, the CDR3 is TGTGCCACCAGGGGACTAGCGGACAATGAGCAGTTCTTC. Protein sequence: CATRGLADNEQFF.

The chain has TRBV7-2 and TRBJ2-7, with D possibly TRBD2 on 6 matching bases. Germline V gives CDR1 SGHTA, CDR2 FQGNSA. The CDR3 runs 13 residues. V lost 1 base, J lost 2 bases, and 6 bases lay in between. The CDR3 region is CASSLGLAYEQYF. CDR3 bases: TGTGCCAGCAGCTTAGGACTAGCCTACGAGCAGTACTTC.

The chain has TRBV28 and TRBJ1-5, with TRBD1 identical over 8 bases. CDR3 length: 13 amino acids. From germline, CDR1 is MDHEN and CDR2 SYDVKM. Trimming removed 3 bases from V and 7 bases from J; junction bases left unmatched: 2. The CDR3 reads CASSFAGGQPQHF. The CDR3 nucleotides are TGTGCCAGCAGTTTCGCAGGGGGCCAGCCCCAGCATTTT.

V usage is TRBV5-1 and J usage is TRBJ2-5; D is uncertain. This CDR3 spans 14 amino acids. Germline loops: CDR1 SGHRS, CDR2 YFSETQ. The ends were cut back, 3 bases at V and 2 bases at J, with 11 bases in the middle. The CDR3 here is CASSSERIQETQYF. In DNA form, the CDR3 reads TGCGCCAGCAGCTCGGAGAGAATACAAGAGACCCAGTACTTC.

In its sample, this clone was seen a few times. Mismatch with germline at one junction end may stem from a read error. This chain joins TRBV7-7 and TRBJ1-6, with D unresolved. The CDR3 is 16 residues long. Germline V gives CDR1 SSHAT, CDR2 FNYEAQ (reference sequence). CDR3 region: CASSLEWVAGDSPLHF. The CDR3 region has the DNA TGTGCTAGCAGCTTGGAGTGGGTGGCCGGAGATTCACCCCTCCACTTT.

The chain links TRBV7-9 to TRBJ2-5, with 7 bases fitting TRBD2. CDR3 length: 15 residues. Germline loops: CDR1 SEHNR, CDR2 FQNEAQ (reference sequence). Losses at the gene ends were 2 bases for V and 5 bases for J; bases not matched to a gene: 8. The CDR3 DNA reads as TGTGCCAGCAGCTTACGGCTAGCGGAAGGGGAGACCCAGTACTTC. Translation: CASSLRLAEGETQYF. Supplemented by reference TRBV7-9 and TRBJ2-5, the full variable domain reads DTGVSQNPRHKITKRGQNVTFRCDPISEHNRLYWYRQTLGQGPEFLTYFQNEAQLEKSRLLSDRFSAERPKGSFSTLEIQRTEQGDSAMYLCASSLRLAEGETQYFGPGTRLLVL.

The chain combines TRBV7-8 with TRBJ2-7; 9 bases map to TRBD2. Germline CDR1 reads SGHVS; CDR2 reads FQNEAQ. V lost 5 bases to trimming and J lost 2 bases; unmatched junction nucleotides: 10. The CDR3 is made up of 16 amino acids. CDR3 sequence: CASSTDSGSGAYEQYF. The CDR3 nucleotides are TGTGCCAGCAGCACAGATAGCGGGAGTGGAGCCTACGAGCAGTACTTC.

The chain couples TRBV29-1 to TRBJ1-5; 7 bases map to TRBD1. The CDR3 sequence is 13 residues long. V dropped 7 bases and J dropped 6; count of bases not matched to a gene: 9. Germline loops: CDR1 SQVTM, CDR2 ANQGSEA. The CDR3 reads CSAGEGAGQPQHF. For the CDR3, the DNA is TGCAGCGCGGGAGAGGGGGCGGGTCAGCCCCAGCATTTT.

The V call is TRBV7-2, the J call TRBJ2-7; D is possibly TRBD1 (6 bases). V shed 1 base and J shed 3 bases, with 16 bases lying between them. Germline CDR1 and CDR2: SGHTA and FQGNSA. The CDR3 sequence is 16 residues long. The CDR3 reads CASSLVGTGTVYEQYF. The CDR3 DNA reads as TGTGCCAGCAGCTTAGTGGGTACAGGGACGGTCTACGAGCAGTACTTC.

The V gene is TRBV5-1, the J gene TRBJ2-3; tentative D call: TRBD1 (5 bases). This CDR3 region has 14 residues. Trimming took off 5 bases at V and 4 bases at J, with 14 bases between the two ends. Germline loops: CDR1 SGHRS, CDR2 YFSETQ. CDR3 amino acids: CASRDRGSSDTQYF. The CDR3 DNA is TGCGCCAGCAGAGATAGGGGATCTTCAGATACGCAGTATTTT.

This clone came up a few times. V is TRBV28 and J is TRBJ2-1, with 7 positions matching TRBD2. Trimming at V came to 3 bases and at J to 1 base, leaving 6 bases not matched to a gene. The germline CDR1 and CDR2 sequences are MDHEN and SYDVKM. The length of the CDR3 is 16 residues. The CDR3 is CASSLVSSGSYNEQFF. The CDR3 DNA reads as TGTGCCAGCAGTTTGGTCTCTAGCGGATCCTACAATGAGCAGTTCTTC.

In its sample, this clone was seen a few times. This rearrangement joins TRBV5-4 to TRBJ2-7, with 12 bases identical to TRBD2. Germline CDR1 and CDR2: SGHNT and YYREEE (reference sequence). The CDR3 has 15 residues. V was clipped by 1 base and J by 8 bases; unmatched bases: 7. The CDR3: CASSLPASGREKQYF. In DNA form, the CDR3 reads TGTGCCAGCAGCTTGCCGGCTAGCGGGAGGGAGAAGCAGTACTTC.

This chain joins TRBV21-1 and TRBJ1-2; whether TRBD1, the table's D call, matches the DNA was not checked. TRBV21-1 is deemed a pseudogene. The CDR3 totals 16 residues. DNA for the CDR3: TGTGCCAGCAGCAAAGACGTGGCAGGGGGCGGCTATGGCTACACCTTC. Translation: CASSKDVAGGGYGYTF.

The chain has TRBV3-1 (or the pseudogene TRBV3-2) and TRBJ1-5, with 12 bases that match TRBD1. V lost 5 bases, J lost 6 bases, and 5 bases stayed unmatched. Per the germline V gene, CDR1 is LGHDT and CDR2 is YNNKEL (reference sequence). CDR3 length: 15 amino acids. CDR3 in amino acids: CASSAGTGGLQPQHF. CDR3 DNA: TGTGCCAGCAGCGCCGGGACAGGGGGCCTTCAGCCCCAGCATTTT.

The V call is TRBV7-8, the J call TRBJ2-3; 9 bases are shared with TRBD2. Germline V gene sequence: CDR1 SGHVS, CDR2 FQNEAQ. V lost 5 bases, J lost 4 bases, and 10 bases stayed unmatched. The CDR3 spans 16 residues. The CDR3, as DNA: TGTGCCAGCAGCCCCAGTGGCGGGAGGGCAGCAGATACGCAGTATTTT. Translation: CASSPSGGRAADTQYF.

The rearrangement links TRBV14 to TRBJ2-7; 9 bases align to TRBD1. Per germline, CDR1 SGHDN and CDR2 FVKESK. The CDR3 runs 15 residues. V dropped 4 bases and J dropped 5; count of bases not matched to a gene: 9. CDR3 nucleotide sequence: TGTGCCAGCAGCCTAAGATACCGGACAGGGGACGAGCAGTACTTC. Translating gives CASSLRYRTGDEQYF.

The V and J genes are TRBV19 and TRBJ2-7; 14 nucleotides align to TRBD2. Germline-derived CDR1 and CDR2 are LNHDA and SQIVND (reference sequence). V was clipped by 3 bases and J by 4 bases; unmatched bases: 2. The CDR3 runs to 15 residues. CDR3 DNA: TGTGCCAGTAGTATCCGGACTAGCGGGAGGTACGAGCAGTACTTC. As protein: CASSIRTSGRYEQYF.

The rearrangement links TRBV5-1 to TRBJ1-5; D remains unclear. Trimming cost V 0 bases and J 6 bases, with 13 bases left between them. CDR3 length: 15 amino acids. CDR1 and CDR2 from the germline V gene are SGHRS and YFSETQ. This CDR3 reads CASSLAGQHGQPQHF. CDR3 sequence (DNA): TGCGCCAGCAGCTTGGCGGGTCAACATGGTCAGCCCCAGCATTTT. Looking up the rest from reference TRBV5-1 and TRBJ1-5 gives the full variable domain: KAGVTQTPRYLIKTRGQQVTLSCSPISGHRSVSWYQQTPGQGLQFLFEYFSETQRNKGNFPGRFSGRQFSNSRSEMNVSTLELGDSALYLCASSLAGQHGQPQHFGDGTRLSIL.

The gene calls are TRBV5-1 and TRBJ2-1; 12 nucleotides line up with TRBD2. V shed 2 bases, J shed 5 bases, and the junction held 2 bases outside the gene matches. CDR1 is SGHRS and CDR2 is YFSETQ in the germline V gene. This CDR3 has 15 residues. CDR3 region: CASSFLAGGNNEQFF. DNA for the CDR3: TGCGCCAGCAGCTTTCTAGCGGGAGGGAACAATGAGCAGTTCTTC.

The rearrangement joins TRBV4-1 to TRBJ1-1, with D possibly being TRBD1 (6 bases). V was pared by 1 base and J by 4 bases, with 13 bases between. The CDR3 loop spans 15 amino acids. Germline lookup yields CDR1 MGHRA and CDR2 YSYEKL. CDR3 DNA: TGCGCCAGCAGCCAAGCCGGGGGGGCCGGCACTGAAGCTTTCTTT. This translates into CASSQAGGAGTEAFF.

The genes are TRBV4-1 and TRBJ2-7; 8 bases match TRBD1. Germline V gives CDR1 MGHRA, CDR2 YSYEKL. Germline trimming cut 0 bases from V and 3 bases from J; bases unmatched to any gene: 7. The length of the CDR3 is 16 residues. The CDR3 region is CASSQELTGGFYEQYF. The CDR3 nucleotides are TGCGCCAGCAGCCAAGAGCTCACAGGGGGGTTCTACGAGCAGTACTTC.

This chain uses TRBV28 with TRBJ2-3; 8 bases match TRBD2. The V gene end was trimmed by 5 bases and the J gene end by 0 bases; junction bases not matched to a gene: 7. The CDR3 covers 16 residues. The germline V gene has CDR1 MDHEN and CDR2 SYDVKM. This CDR3 is CASSPGLAGSTDTQYF. The CDR3 bases are TGTGCCAGCAGTCCTGGACTAGCCGGGAGCACAGATACGCAGTATTTT. Full variable domain (rest looked up from reference TRBV28 and TRBJ2-3): DVKVTQSSRYLVKRTGEKVFLECVQDMDHENMFWYRQDPGLGLRLIYFSYDVKMKEKGDIPEGYSVSREKKERFSLILESASTNQTSMYLCASSPGLAGSTDTQYFGPGTRLTVL.